The 5 T cell receptor beta chains given below trace back to one sample, sequenced in a study of T cells in Graves' hyperthyroidism and ophthalmopathy. The CDR3 regions of TCR beta were amplified from RNA transcripts. The TCR CDR3 was amplified in a first-round RT-PCR using the HTBI primer set. MiXCR, run by TCRdb on the multiplex PCR reads, gives a single entry per CDR3 protein. In the table there are over 450,000 distinct CDR3 sequences, approximately 15% of which are singletons. Material for sequencing was blood. The origin of the receptors is a young woman with Graves' hyperthyroidism.

The table lists this clonotype with a few counts. This sequence joins TRBV19 and TRBJ2-3; D is ambiguous. Deletions cut 5 bases from V and 3 bases from J, with 12 bases between. The germline CDR1 and CDR2 sequences are LNHDA and SQIVND (reference sequence). CDR3 size: 14 residues. CDR3 coding DNA: TGTGCCAGTAGTCCGGCCCGAAGTACAGATACGCAGTATTTT. This gives the protein CASSPARSTDTQYF.

This clonotype was picked up a small number of times. The chain joins TRBV5-4 to TRBJ1-1; D perhaps matches TRBD1 (5 bases). The germline CDR1 and CDR2 sequences are SGHNT and YYREEE (reference sequence). The V and J ends lost 4 bases and 6 bases respectively, with 13 bases between them. This CDR3 region has 13 residues. The CDR3 region is CASSPDKFAEAFF. CDR3 nucleotide sequence: TGTGCCAGCAGCCCGGACAAGTTCGCTGAAGCTTTCTTT.

At least ten counts were recorded for this clonotype. V usage is TRBV5-1 and J usage is TRBJ2-1; 10 bases map to TRBD2. Germline V gives CDR1 SGHRS, CDR2 YFSETQ. Trimming took 3 bases from V and 7 from J; bases not matched to a gene: 10. The CDR3 sequence is 16 residues long. The CDR3 coding sequence is TGCGCCAGCAGCTCCAGTAGCGGGAGGCCAATGAATGAGCAGTTCTTC. Amino acids: CASSSSSGRPMNEQFF. Filled out from reference TRBV5-1 and TRBJ2-1, the complete variable domain reads KAGVTQTPRYLIKTRGQQVTLSCSPISGHRSVSWYQQTPGQGLQFLFEYFSETQRNKGNFPGRFSGRQFSNSRSEMNVSTLELGDSALYLCASSSSSGRPMNEQFFGPGTRLTVL.

There are many counts of this clonotype. CDR3 sequence: CASSRGVLAGVHTDTQYF. The CDR3 nucleotides are TGTGCCAGCAGCCGTGGTGTCCTAGCGGGAGTGCATACAGATACGCAGTATTTT. The gene calls are TRBV11-2 and TRBJ2-3; 10 bases match TRBD2. The CDR3 spans 18 residues. CDR1 is SGHAT, CDR2 FQNNGV, per germline. Germline trimming cut 5 bases from V and 3 bases from J; bases unmatched to any gene: 14.

A few counts support this clonotype. The chain carries TRBV4-2 and TRBJ1-1; 8 positions match TRBD1. CDR1 and CDR2 from the germline V gene are LGHNA and YNFKEQ. V lost 0 bases and J lost 0; bases outside the gene matches: 3. This CDR3 comprises 16 residues. CDR3 DNA sequence: TGTGCCAGCAGCCAAGAAGGACAGGGATTGAACACTGAAGCTTTCTTT. Translation gives CASSQEGQGLNTEAFF.